The sequence of this T cell receptor beta chain was determined in a study of blood T cell repertoires in COVID-19. The wider study: Researchers got acute and convalescent COVID-19 samples from the United States, Italy and Spain.

Only in-frame clones appear in the TCRdb table, and some are missing; sequencing was by immunoSEQ multiplex PCR. The sample yields around 250,000 clones, roughly 85% seen once. In its sample, this clone was seen once. The participants were between about 18 and 100 years old and came from 24 US areas. Participants' own reports of clinical history determined their cohort assignment. Either two negative PCRs, clearance, or symptom resolution qualified Cohort 3 donors as recovered. The CDR3 is 14 residues long. The germline V and J ends were trimmed by 4 bases and 2 bases, with 12 bases remaining between them. The V gene's germline CDR1 is GTSNPN and CDR2 SVGIG (reference sequence).

The chain recombines TRBV30 with TRBJ2-1; no definite D call. The sequence was obtained from a woman in her forties or fifties who had recovered from COVID-19. Material for sequencing was PBMCs or T cells enriched from blood (not recorded which). CDR3 region: CAWTPVTAYNEQFF. The CDR3, as DNA: TGTGCCTGGACTCCGGTTACAGCCTACAATGAGCAGTTCTTC.